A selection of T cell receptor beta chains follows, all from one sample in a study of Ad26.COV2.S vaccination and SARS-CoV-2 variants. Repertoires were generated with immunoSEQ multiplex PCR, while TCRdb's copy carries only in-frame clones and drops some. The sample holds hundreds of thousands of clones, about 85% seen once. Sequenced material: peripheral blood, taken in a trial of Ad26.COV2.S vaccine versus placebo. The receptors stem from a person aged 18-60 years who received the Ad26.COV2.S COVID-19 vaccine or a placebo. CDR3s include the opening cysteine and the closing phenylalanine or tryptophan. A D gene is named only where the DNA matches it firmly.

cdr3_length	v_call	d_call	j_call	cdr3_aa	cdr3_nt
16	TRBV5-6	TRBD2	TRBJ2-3	CASSLNLAGGPDTQYF	TGTGCCAGCAGCCTAAATCTAGCGGGGGGCCCAGATACGCAGTATTTT
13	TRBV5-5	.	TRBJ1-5	CASSPWGNQPQHF	TGTGCCAGCAGCCCCTGGGGCAATCAGCCCCAGCATTTT
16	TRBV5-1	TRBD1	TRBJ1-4	CASSWTGTGREEKLFF	TGCGCCAGCAGCTGGACCGGGACAGGGAGAGAGGAAAAACTGTTTTTT
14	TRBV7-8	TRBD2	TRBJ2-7	CASSWAGGPVEQYF	TGTGCCAGCAGCTGGGCGGGAGGGCCGGTGGAGCAGTACTTC
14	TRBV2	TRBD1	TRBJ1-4	CASSESWGQGKLFF	TGTGCCAGCAGTGAATCTTGGGGACAGGGCAAACTGTTTTTT
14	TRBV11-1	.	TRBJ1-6	CASSLKSRLSPLHF	TGTGCCAGCAGCTTGAAATCCCGGCTATCGCCCCTCCACTTT
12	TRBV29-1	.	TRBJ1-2	CSAGDILDGYTF	TGCAGCGCAGGGGATATACTGGATGGCTACACCTTC
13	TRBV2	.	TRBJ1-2	CASSAGQMGGYTF	TGTGCCAGCAGTGCTGGACAGATGGGCGGCTACACCTTC
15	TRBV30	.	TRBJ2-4	CAWSVGGGPKNIQYF	TGTGCCTGGAGTGTGGGGGGTGGCCCCAAAAACATTCAGTACTTC
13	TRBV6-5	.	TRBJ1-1	CATNREMNTEAFF	TGTGCCACCAACAGAGAAATGAACACTGAAGCTTTCTTT
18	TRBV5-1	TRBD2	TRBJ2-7	CASSWAGVTGRSSYEQYF	TGCGCCAGCAGCTGGGCGGGAGTTACTGGCCGTAGCTCCTACGAGCAGTACTTC
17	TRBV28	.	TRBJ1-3	CASSLSGAGGSGNTIYF	TGTGCCAGCAGTTTATCAGGGGCAGGTGGCTCTGGAAACACCATATATTTT
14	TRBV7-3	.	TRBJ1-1	CASSATRGNTEAFF	TGTGCCAGCAGCGCAACGAGGGGGAACACTGAAGCTTTCTTT
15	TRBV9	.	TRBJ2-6	CASSATGSGANVLTF	TGTGCCAGCAGCGCCACGGGGTCCGGGGCCAACGTCCTGACTTTC
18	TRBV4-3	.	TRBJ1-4	CASSQYTGSKATNEKLFF	TGCGCCAGCAGCCAATACACAGGGTCCAAAGCAACTAATGAAAAACTGTTTTTT
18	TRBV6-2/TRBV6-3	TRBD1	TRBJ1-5	CASSPLVGGGQGNQPQHF	TGTGCCAGCAGCCCTTTGGTCGGGGGGGGACAGGGCAATCAGCCCCAGCATTTT
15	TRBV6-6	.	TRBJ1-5	CASSYQVGSPQPQHF	TGTGCCAGCAGTTACCAGGTCGGCAGCCCTCAGCCCCAGCATTTT
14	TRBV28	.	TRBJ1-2	CASSSGPINYGYTF	TGTGCCAGCAGTTCCGGACCGATAAACTATGGCTACACCTTC
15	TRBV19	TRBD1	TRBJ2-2	CASSGQGTNTGELFF	TGTGCCAGTAGCGGACAGGGGACGAACACCGGGGAGCTGTTTTTT
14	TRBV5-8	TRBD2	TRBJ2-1	CASSREGSYNEQFF	TGTGCCAGCAGCCGGGAGGGCTCCTACAATGAGCAGTTCTTC
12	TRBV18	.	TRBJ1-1	CASAPLGNEAFF	TGTGCCAGTGCACCCCTAGGGAATGAAGCTTTCTTT
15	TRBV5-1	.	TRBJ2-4	CASSLVGETGDIQYF	TGCGCCAGCAGCTTGGTCGGGGAAACGGGAGACATTCAGTACTTC
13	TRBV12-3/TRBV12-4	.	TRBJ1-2	CASSRVPNYGYTF	TGTGCCAGCAGCCGGGTACCTAACTATGGCTACACCTTC
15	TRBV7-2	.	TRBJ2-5	CASSSLRRYQETQYF	TGTGCCAGCAGCTCGCTGCGGAGGTACCAAGAGACCCAGTACTTC
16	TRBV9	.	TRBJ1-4	CASSPQGGRTNEKLFF	TGTGCCAGCAGCCCCCAAGGGGGAAGAACTAATGAAAAACTGTTTTTT
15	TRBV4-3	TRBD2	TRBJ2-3	CASSRWGGGTDTQYF	TGCGCCAGCAGCCGATGGGGGGGAGGCACAGATACGCAGTATTTT
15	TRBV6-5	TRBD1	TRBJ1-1	CASSPPTGGATEAFF	TGTGCCAGCAGTCCCCCGACAGGGGGCGCGACTGAAGCTTTCTTT
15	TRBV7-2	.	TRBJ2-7	CASSSNPARSFEQYF	TGTGCCAGCAGCTCTAACCCCGCTCGTAGTTTCGAGCAGTACTTC
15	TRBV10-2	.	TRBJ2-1	CASSEGRGPHNEQFF	TGCGCCAGCAGTGAGGGGCGGGGACCGCACAATGAGCAGTTCTTC
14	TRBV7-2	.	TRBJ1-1	CASSFTRGNTEAFF	TGTGCCAGCAGCTTTACGAGGGGGAACACTGAAGCTTTCTTT